A selection of T cell receptor beta chains follows, all from one sample in a study of CD8 T cells in Susac syndrome. One entry per CDR3 protein, called by TCRdb with MiXCR from the immunoSEQ multiplex PCR reads. The sample has roughly 200,000 distinct CDR3 sequences; approximately 94% are singletons. The specimen was CD4+ T cells from PBMCs. The source of these receptors is a human donor in good health. The CDR3 runs from the conserved cysteine through the conserved F or W. The D gene is left open where the match is weak. Size is stated for part of the rows, as once, few or many counts, or as a class when the clone is expanded.

v_call: TRBV5-1; j_call: TRBJ2-7; clone_size: .; d_call: .; cdr3_nt: TGCGCCAGCAGCCTCCGCGGGGCGGACGAGGAGCAGTACTTC; cdr3_aa: CASSLRGADEEQYF
v_call: TRBV7-2; j_call: TRBJ1-1; clone_size: .; d_call: .; cdr3_nt: TGTGCCAGCAGCTTTCAGGGTGGAGTGAACACTGAAGCTTTCTTT; cdr3_aa: CASSFQGGVNTEAFF
v_call: TRBV5-4; j_call: TRBJ2-3; clone_size: .; d_call: TRBD1; cdr3_nt: TGTGCCAGCAGCAAGACGGGACAGACAGATACGCAGTATTTT; cdr3_aa: CASSKTGQTDTQYF
v_call: TRBV29-1; j_call: TRBJ1-2; clone_size: once; d_call: .; cdr3_nt: TGCAGCGTCGAGCCTGGCTACACCTTC; cdr3_aa: CSVEPGYTF
v_call: TRBV3-1; j_call: TRBJ1-2; clone_size: .; d_call: .; cdr3_nt: TGTGCCAGCAGCCAGGCCTATGGCTACACCTTC; cdr3_aa: CASSQAYGYTF
v_call: TRBV14; j_call: TRBJ1-5; clone_size: .; d_call: .; cdr3_nt: TGTGCCAGCAGCCCCGCGGGGAGGGGGGATCAGCCCCAGCATTTT; cdr3_aa: CASSPAGRGDQPQHF
v_call: TRBV27; j_call: TRBJ2-3; clone_size: .; d_call: .; cdr3_nt: TGTGCCAGCAGTTTCGATGACAGGTTTTCTAGCACAGATACGCAGTATTTT; cdr3_aa: CASSFDDRFSSTDTQYF
v_call: TRBV10-3; j_call: TRBJ2-3; clone_size: .; d_call: TRBD1; cdr3_nt: TGTGCCATCACCGCGGACAGGGTGACGCAGTATTTT; cdr3_aa: CAITADRVTQYF
v_call: TRBV5-1; j_call: TRBJ1-1; clone_size: .; d_call: .; cdr3_nt: TGCGCCAGCAGCCGAGCGTCGGACTCCTTGAACACTGAAGCTTTCTTT; cdr3_aa: CASSRASDSLNTEAFF
v_call: TRBV29-1; j_call: TRBJ1-4; clone_size: once; d_call: .; cdr3_nt: TGCAGCGTTCGTAACCGGGAGAGAACTAATGAAAAACTGTTTTTT; cdr3_aa: CSVRNRERTNEKLFF
v_call: TRBV5-1; j_call: TRBJ2-7; clone_size: few; d_call: TRBD2; cdr3_nt: TGCGCCAGCAGCTCTCCTAGCGGGGAGAACGACGAGCAGTACTTC; cdr3_aa: CASSSPSGENDEQYF
v_call: TRBV20-1; j_call: TRBJ1-4; clone_size: .; d_call: TRBD1; cdr3_nt: TGCAGTGCCTCGACAGGGATAAATGAAAAACTGTTTTTT; cdr3_aa: CSASTGINEKLFF
v_call: TRBV19; j_call: TRBJ2-1; clone_size: .; d_call: .; cdr3_nt: TGTGCCAGTAGTATAGGCCTAGTTGAGCAGTTCTTC; cdr3_aa: CASSIGLVEQFF
v_call: TRBV12-3/TRBV12-4; j_call: TRBJ1-6; clone_size: .; d_call: .; cdr3_nt: TGTGCCAGCAGTTTAGGTCCGGCCAATTCACCCCTCCACTTT; cdr3_aa: CASSLGPANSPLHF
v_call: TRBV10-3; j_call: TRBJ1-1; clone_size: .; d_call: .; cdr3_nt: TGTGCCCAGCGGAGGAGCGAAGGCACTGAAGCTTTCTTT; cdr3_aa: CAQRRSEGTEAFF
v_call: TRBV28; j_call: TRBJ1-1; clone_size: .; d_call: .; cdr3_nt: TGTGCCAGCAGTGGAGGGAATTGGGTCACTGAAGCTTTCTTT; cdr3_aa: CASSGGNWVTEAFF
v_call: TRBV6-1; j_call: TRBJ1-2; clone_size: .; d_call: TRBD1; cdr3_nt: TGTGCCAGCAGTCAGACAGGGGGCGACTATGGCTACACCTTC; cdr3_aa: CASSQTGGDYGYTF
v_call: TRBV14; j_call: TRBJ2-2; clone_size: once; d_call: .; cdr3_nt: TGTGCCAGCAGCCTGATTCAGGGATTCACCGGGGAGCTGTTTTTT; cdr3_aa: CASSLIQGFTGELFF
v_call: TRBV5-1; j_call: TRBJ2-1; clone_size: .; d_call: TRBD1; cdr3_nt: TGCGCCAGCAGCTCGAATGCAGGGGGTGTGAATGAGCAGTTCTTC; cdr3_aa: CASSSNAGGVNEQFF
v_call: TRBV28; j_call: TRBJ2-3; clone_size: .; d_call: .; cdr3_nt: TGTGCCAGCAGTCCTCTACGAAAGAAGGACAGTTCTAGCACAGATACGCAGTATTTT; cdr3_aa: CASSPLRKKDSSSTDTQYF
v_call: TRBV6-5; j_call: TRBJ2-3; clone_size: .; d_call: TRBD1; cdr3_nt: TGTGCCAGCAGTTCCCTAAGGACAGGGGGCGGCACAGATACGCAGTATTTT; cdr3_aa: CASSSLRTGGGTDTQYF
v_call: TRBV2; j_call: TRBJ1-1; clone_size: .; d_call: TRBD1; cdr3_nt: TGTGCCAGCACCGAGACAGGGGTGAACACTGAAGCTTTCTTT; cdr3_aa: CASTETGVNTEAFF
v_call: TRBV2; j_call: TRBJ2-1; clone_size: .; d_call: .; cdr3_nt: TGTGCCAGCAGGGGGTGGAATGAGCAGTTCTTC; cdr3_aa: CASRGWNEQFF
v_call: TRBV7-2; j_call: TRBJ2-3; clone_size: .; d_call: .; cdr3_nt: TGTGCCAGCAGCCCCCCGGGGAGGTTAAGCACAGATACGCAGTATTTT; cdr3_aa: CASSPPGRLSTDTQYF
v_call: TRBV11-2; j_call: TRBJ2-2; clone_size: .; d_call: .; cdr3_nt: TGTGCCAGCAGCCCCCGGGGTTTCTCGAACACCGGGGAGCTGTTTTTT; cdr3_aa: CASSPRGFSNTGELFF
v_call: TRBV23-1; j_call: TRBJ1-5; clone_size: .; d_call: .; cdr3_nt: TGCGCCAGCAGTCACTCGGGACCTCGGAATCAGCCCCAGCATTTT; cdr3_aa: CASSHSGPRNQPQHF
v_call: TRBV7-2; j_call: TRBJ1-2; clone_size: .; d_call: .; cdr3_nt: TGTGCCAGCAGTGATAACTATGGCTACACCTTC; cdr3_aa: CASSDNYGYTF
v_call: TRBV12-3/TRBV12-4; j_call: TRBJ2-5; clone_size: .; d_call: TRBD2; cdr3_nt: TGTGCCAGCAGCGGGGGGGCACAAGGGGCCCAGTACTTC; cdr3_aa: CASSGGAQGAQYF
v_call: TRBV20-1; j_call: TRBJ1-5; clone_size: .; d_call: .; cdr3_nt: TGCAGTGCTAGAGTGGATAGCAATCAGCCCCAGCATTTT; cdr3_aa: CSARVDSNQPQHF
v_call: TRBV27; j_call: TRBJ1-5; clone_size: .; d_call: TRBD1; cdr3_nt: TGTGCCAGCAGTAGTTTGACAGGGGGGGGAATAAGCAATCAGCCCCAGCATTTT; cdr3_aa: CASSSLTGGGISNQPQHF
v_call: TRBV23-1; j_call: TRBJ2-7; clone_size: .; d_call: .; cdr3_nt: TGCGCCAGCACCCGGGGTCTTGGGGCCTACGAGCAGTACTTC; cdr3_aa: CASTRGLGAYEQYF
v_call: TRBV12-3/TRBV12-4; j_call: TRBJ2-3; clone_size: .; d_call: TRBD1; cdr3_nt: TGTGCCAGCAGCACCAGACAGGGAATGGGCACCGATACGCAGTATTTT; cdr3_aa: CASSTRQGMGTDTQYF
v_call: TRBV12-3/TRBV12-4; j_call: TRBJ2-5; clone_size: once; d_call: .; cdr3_nt: TGTGCCAGCAGTCCCGGGACTCTTGGAGGGACCCAGTACTTC; cdr3_aa: CASSPGTLGGTQYF
v_call: TRBV6-1; j_call: TRBJ1-1; clone_size: .; d_call: .; cdr3_nt: TGTGCCAGCAGTGAAGACGGGGGGCAGTGGAACACTGAAGCTTTCTTT; cdr3_aa: CASSEDGGQWNTEAFF
v_call: TRBV3-1; j_call: TRBJ2-7; clone_size: .; d_call: .; cdr3_nt: TGTGCCAGCAGCCCTTTTACCTCCTACGAGCAGTACTTC; cdr3_aa: CASSPFTSYEQYF
v_call: TRBV3-1; j_call: TRBJ1-4; clone_size: .; d_call: .; cdr3_nt: TGTGCCAGCAGCCGAGCCGAAGCGGCTAATGAAAAACTGTTTTTT; cdr3_aa: CASSRAEAANEKLFF
v_call: TRBV9; j_call: TRBJ2-6; clone_size: .; d_call: .; cdr3_nt: TGTGCCAGCAGCGCGGACGGATTGAGGGCCAACGTCCTGACTTTC; cdr3_aa: CASSADGLRANVLTF
v_call: TRBV6-1; j_call: TRBJ1-5; clone_size: .; d_call: .; cdr3_nt: TGTGCCTCCCGAAGGGTATCCAATCAGCCCCAGCATTTT; cdr3_aa: CASRRVSNQPQHF
v_call: TRBV6-2/TRBV6-3; j_call: TRBJ1-2; clone_size: once; d_call: .; cdr3_nt: TGTGCCAGCAGTTACGGCGTCTATGGCTACACCTTC; cdr3_aa: CASSYGVYGYTF
v_call: TRBV2; j_call: TRBJ1-6; clone_size: once; d_call: .; cdr3_nt: TGTGCCAGCAGTGTAACCCCTAATACCCATGGGTCACCCCTCCACTTT; cdr3_aa: CASSVTPNTHGSPLHF
v_call: TRBV5-1; j_call: TRBJ2-1; clone_size: .; d_call: TRBD2; cdr3_nt: TGCGCCAGCAGCTTGGGCCGGCCGGGACTAGCGGGGCCGCATGAGCAGTTCTTC; cdr3_aa: CASSLGRPGLAGPHEQFF
v_call: TRBV7-3; j_call: TRBJ2-5; clone_size: .; d_call: TRBD2; cdr3_nt: TGTGCCAGCAGCTTAACACCGCGGGGGGGCGGTGGGACCCAGTACTTC; cdr3_aa: CASSLTPRGGGGTQYF
v_call: TRBV27; j_call: TRBJ1-5; clone_size: once; d_call: TRBD1; cdr3_nt: TGTGCCAGCAGTCAAGGACAGGGCATGCCGAATCAGCCCCAGCATTTT; cdr3_aa: CASSQGQGMPNQPQHF
v_call: TRBV5-6; j_call: TRBJ2-1; clone_size: .; d_call: .; cdr3_nt: TGTGCCAGCAGCTTGATCTACAGGGAACAGTACAACAATGAGCAGTTCTTC; cdr3_aa: CASSLIYREQYNNEQFF